The 15 T cell receptor beta chains in this list originate from one sample, sequenced in a study of response to subunit inactivated influenza vaccine. A single record per CDR3 protein comes from TCRdb applying MiXCR to the RT-PCR reads. The repertoire has some 550,000 distinct CDR3 sequences, 20% to 25% of them found once; the top ten carry roughly 2.8%. These data were also filed under a second study, of T cells expressing NK-cell markers. From that report: A 5'RACE template switching approach incorporating UMIs was used to make TCR beta cDNA.

This sample comprised CD4+ T cells sorted from PBMCs, obtained 11 to 12 days after vaccination. All receptors derive from a man aged 45-60 years who received an inactivated influenza vaccine.

The table lists this clonotype with a few counts. This rearrangement joins TRBV20-1 to TRBJ2-3; no clear D gene. V was cut by 0 bases and J by 0 bases, with 10 bases left in between. Germline V gene data show CDR1 as DFQATT and CDR2 as SNEGSKA (reference sequence). CDR3 size: 15 residues. CDR3 nucleotide sequence: TGCAGTGCTAGAGATCACGGCCTTAGCACAGATACGCAGTATTTT. It specifies CSARDHGLSTDTQYF.

The V call is TRBV29-1, the J call TRBJ1-3; D gene uncertain. The V end was cut by 3 bases, the J end by 0 bases, with 12 bases between. CDR3 length equals 15 residues. Germline V CDR1 and CDR2: SQVTM, ANQGSEA. The CDR3 DNA reads as TGCAGCGTTGATTCTGGGTCCGGCTCTGGAAACACCATATATTTT. Translating it yields CSVDSGSGSGNTIYF.

This clonotype was recorded at least ten times. The chain couples TRBV4-1 to TRBJ1-6, with D maybe TRBD1 (6 bases). Trimming took 1 base from V and 2 from J, leaving 12 bases between them. The CDR3 sequence is 17 residues long. Germline assignment: CDR1 MGHRA and CDR2 YSYEKL. This CDR3 reads CASSQGNRDPYNSPLHF. For the CDR3, the DNA is TGCGCCAGCAGCCAAGGAAACAGGGATCCCTATAATTCACCCCTCCACTTT.

The genes are TRBV20-1 and TRBJ2-1; 7 bases match TRBD2. Per the germline V gene, CDR1 is DFQATT and CDR2 is SNEGSKA (reference sequence). The trim removed 1 base at V and 0 bases at J, leaving 3 bases unmatched. This CDR3 contains 15 residues. The CDR3 DNA reads as TGCAGTGCTAGAGGGACTAGTACCTCCTACAATGAGCAGTTCTTC. This codes for CSARGTSTSYNEQFF.

The chain joins TRBV4-3 to TRBJ2-2; a possible D gene is TRBD1 (5 bases). Trimming took 1 base from V and 4 from J, leaving 13 bases between them. The CDR3 consists of 16 residues. In germline, CDR1 is LGHNA, CDR2 YSLEER. The chain's CDR3 is CASSQASRVGTGELFF. CDR3 bases: TGCGCCAGCAGCCAAGCGTCCAGGGTTGGCACCGGGGAGCTGTTTTTT.

The J gene is TRBJ1-5, the V gene TRBV7-2, with no clear D. V gave up 1 base and J gave up 5 bases, with 12 bases separating them. CDR1 is SGHTA and CDR2 is FQGNSA in the germline V gene. The CDR3 contains 15 residues. The CDR3 region has the DNA TGTGCCAGCAGCTTAGGGGCAGGAACGGATCAGCCCCAGCATTTT. Translating gives CASSLGAGTDQPQHF.

In regard to this clonotype: It is likely a read error, because the conserved phenylalanine at the end of the CDR3 is missing. No DNA is shown, since the ends of the CDR3 on it are uncertain; the CDR3 is the one TCRdb lists. The chain recombines TRBV28 with TRBJ1-2; the table's D gene call, TRBD1, was not cross checked with the DNA. CDR1 and CDR2 from the germline V gene are MDHEN and SYDVKM. With termini counted, the CDR3 has 13 amino acids. CDR3: CASSFRTGHPAWV.

This clonotype was observed a handful of times. The CDR3 coding sequence is TGTGCCAGCAGCCACCTTAGGGCCCTGTCTGAGCAGTTCTTC. This codes for CASSHLRALSEQFF. The genes are TRBV14 and TRBJ2-1; D gene uncertain. The CDR3 covers 14 residues. The germline CDR1 and CDR2 sequences are SGHDN and FVKESK. Between the trimmed V and J ends, which lost 3 bases and 9 bases, there was a span of 15 bases.

The rearrangement links TRBV7-9 to TRBJ2-1; TRBD1 agrees at 8 bases. Germline assignment: CDR1 SEHNR and CDR2 FQNEAQ (reference sequence). The ends lost 5 bases at V and 6 bases at J; junction bases unmatched: 12. This CDR3 is 16 amino acids long. The CDR3 DNA reads TGTGCCAGCAGCCCTCCTGGACAGGGTCGAGGCAATGAGCAGTTCTTC. Translated, it gives CASSPPGQGRGNEQFF.

The V call is TRBV29-1, the J call TRBJ2-5; D ambiguous. Germline V CDR1 and CDR2: SQVTM, ANQGSEA. Between the trimmed V and J ends, which lost 6 bases and 3 bases, there was a span of 14 bases. The CDR3 spans 13 residues. The CDR3 coding sequence is TGCAGCGTCTCGGGTACAGTTAAAGAGACCCAGTACTTC. Translated: CSVSGTVKETQYF.

V gene TRBV5-6 combines with J gene TRBJ1-2; D is uncertain. Trimming cost V 2 bases and J 1 base, with 6 bases left between them. CDR1 is SGHDT, CDR2 YYEEEE, per germline. The CDR3 runs 13 residues. The CDR3 spells CASSLQNNYGYTF. The CDR3 nucleotides are TGTGCCAGCAGCTTACAGAATAACTATGGCTACACCTTC.

This clonotype was observed many times. This sequence joins TRBV11-3 and TRBJ1-1; D is undetermined. This CDR3 is built from 13 residues. V shed 0 bases and J shed 8 bases, with 10 bases lying between them. The germline V gene encodes CDR1 SGHNT and CDR2 YENEEA. The CDR3 sequence is CASSLDLGAEAFF. The CDR3 nucleotides are TGTGCCAGCAGCTTAGATCTAGGAGCGGAAGCTTTCTTT.

J is TRBJ2-3 and V is TRBV12-3 or TRBV12-4; no clear D gene. The CDR3 consists of 14 residues. V lost 2 bases and J 6 bases, leaving 12 bases between the germline ends. The CDR3 protein is CASSLNGLPDTQYF. CDR3 DNA sequence: TGTGCCAGCAGTTTAAACGGATTGCCCGATACGCAGTATTTT.

This clonotype was seen a few times. The chain uses TRBV5-1 and TRBJ2-5, with 8 nucleotides matching TRBD1. V lost 0 bases, J lost 3 bases, and 4 bases stayed unmatched. Germline lookup yields CDR1 SGHRS and CDR2 YFSETQ. The CDR3 has 15 residues. The DNA for the CDR3 is TGCGCCAGCAGCTTGGCCCCGGGACAGGAAGAGACCCAGTACTTC. It translates to CASSLAPGQEETQYF.

This clonotype was detected a few times. The chain links TRBV7-2 to TRBJ1-5, with TRBD1 matching over 7 bases. The CDR3 has 15 residues. The V gene end was trimmed by 5 bases and the J gene end by 7 bases; junction bases not matched to a gene: 11. Germline values: CDR1 SGHTA, CDR2 FQGNSA. This CDR3 is CASSPSGSGGQPQHF. The CDR3 DNA follows: TGTGCCAGCAGCCCGTCGGGGTCAGGGGGGCAGCCCCAGCATTTT.